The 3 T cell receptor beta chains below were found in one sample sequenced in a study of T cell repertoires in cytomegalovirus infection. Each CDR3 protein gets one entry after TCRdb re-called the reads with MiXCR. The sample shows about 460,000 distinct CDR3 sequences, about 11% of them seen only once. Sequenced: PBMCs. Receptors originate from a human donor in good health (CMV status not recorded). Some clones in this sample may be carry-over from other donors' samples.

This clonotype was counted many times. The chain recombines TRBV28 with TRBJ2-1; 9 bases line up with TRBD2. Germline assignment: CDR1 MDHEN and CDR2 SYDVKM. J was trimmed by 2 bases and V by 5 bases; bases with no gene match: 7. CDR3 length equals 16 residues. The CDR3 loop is CASSLGGRVAYNEQFF. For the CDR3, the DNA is TGTGCCAGCAGTCTTGGCGGGAGGGTGGCCTACAATGAGCAGTTCTTC.

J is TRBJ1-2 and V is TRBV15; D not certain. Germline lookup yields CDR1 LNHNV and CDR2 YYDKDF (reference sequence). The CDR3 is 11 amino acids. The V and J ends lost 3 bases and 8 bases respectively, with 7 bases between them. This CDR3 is CATSRDEGYTF. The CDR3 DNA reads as TGTGCCACCAGCAGGGACGAGGGCTACACCTTC.

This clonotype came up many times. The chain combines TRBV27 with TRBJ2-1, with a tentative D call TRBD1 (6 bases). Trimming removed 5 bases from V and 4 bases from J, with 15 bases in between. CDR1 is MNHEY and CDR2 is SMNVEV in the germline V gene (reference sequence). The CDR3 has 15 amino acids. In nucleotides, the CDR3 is TGTGCCAGCAGTCCCAAGACAGGAAGGTACAATGAGCAGTTCTTC. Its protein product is CASSPKTGRYNEQFF.